This T cell receptor (beta chain) is drawn from a study of blood T cell repertoires in COVID-19. Overall study context: The United States, Italy and Spain were the sources of the acute and convalescent COVID-19 samples.

This clone was counted a single time. Sequencing was performed with immunoSEQ multiplex PCR; in TCRdb, only in-frame clones are kept and a portion is missing. The table includes some 300,000 clones, nearly 90% detected once. The V gene's germline CDR1 is SGHRS and CDR2 YFSETQ. Trimming removed 2 bases from V and 1 base from J, with 9 bases in between. The CDR3 extends over 14 amino acids. The TCR originated in a woman in her thirties or forties with COVID-19, enrolled during active disease. The sample taken for sequencing was peripheral blood. This rearrangement joins TRBV5-1 to TRBJ1-1; tentative D call: TRBD1 (6 bases). The CDR3 nucleotides read TGCGCCAGCAGCTTTATAGGGGGGAACACTGAAGCTTTCTTT. Protein sequence: CASSFIGGNTEAFF.